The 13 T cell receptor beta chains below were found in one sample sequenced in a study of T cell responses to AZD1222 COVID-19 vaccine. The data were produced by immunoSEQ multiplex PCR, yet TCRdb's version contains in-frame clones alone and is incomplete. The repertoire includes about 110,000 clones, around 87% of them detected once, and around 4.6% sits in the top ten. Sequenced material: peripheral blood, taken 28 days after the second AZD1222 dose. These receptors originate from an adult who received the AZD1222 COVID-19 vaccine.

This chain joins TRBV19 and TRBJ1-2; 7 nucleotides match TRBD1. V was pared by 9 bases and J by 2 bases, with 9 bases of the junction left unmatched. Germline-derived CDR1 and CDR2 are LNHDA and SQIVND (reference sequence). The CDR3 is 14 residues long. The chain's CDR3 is CASGLMTGNYGYTF. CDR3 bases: TGTGCCAGCGGACTCATGACAGGGAACTATGGCTACACCTTC.

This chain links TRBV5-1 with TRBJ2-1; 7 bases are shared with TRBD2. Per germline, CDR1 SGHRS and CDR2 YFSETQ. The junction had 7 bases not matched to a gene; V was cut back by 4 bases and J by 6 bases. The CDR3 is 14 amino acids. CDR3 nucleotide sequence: TGCGCCAGCAGCCGACTAGCACTCCTCAATGAGCAGTTCTTC. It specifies CASSRLALLNEQFF.

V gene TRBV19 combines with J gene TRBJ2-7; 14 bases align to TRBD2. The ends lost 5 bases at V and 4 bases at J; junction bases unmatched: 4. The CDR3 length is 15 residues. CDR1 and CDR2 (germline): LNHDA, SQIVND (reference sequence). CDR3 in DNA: TGTGCCAGTAGTGCCGGGACTAGCGGGAGATACGAGCAGTACTTC. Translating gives CASSAGTSGRYEQYF.

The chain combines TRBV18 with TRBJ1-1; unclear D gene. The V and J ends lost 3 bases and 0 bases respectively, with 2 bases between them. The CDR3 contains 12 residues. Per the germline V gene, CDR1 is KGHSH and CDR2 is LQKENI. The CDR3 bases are TGTGCCAGCTCACCCATGAACACTGAAGCTTTCTTT. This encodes CASSPMNTEAFF. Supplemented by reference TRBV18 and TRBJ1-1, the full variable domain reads NAGVMQNPRHLVRRRGQEARLRCSPMKGHSHVYWYRQLPEEGLKFMVYLQKENIIDESGMPKERFSAEFPKEGPSILRIQQVVRGDSAAYFCASSPMNTEAFFGQGTRLTVV.

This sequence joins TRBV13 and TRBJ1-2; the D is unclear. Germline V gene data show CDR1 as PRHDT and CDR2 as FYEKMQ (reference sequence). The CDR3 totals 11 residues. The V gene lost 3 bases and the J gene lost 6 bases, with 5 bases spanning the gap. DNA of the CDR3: TGTGCCAGCAGCTTGTGGGATGGCTACACCTTC. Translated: CASSLWDGYTF.

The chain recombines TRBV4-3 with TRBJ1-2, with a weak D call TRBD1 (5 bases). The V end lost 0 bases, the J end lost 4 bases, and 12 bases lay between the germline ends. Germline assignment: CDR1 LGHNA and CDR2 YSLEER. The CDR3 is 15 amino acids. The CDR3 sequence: CASSQDWQGRYGYTF. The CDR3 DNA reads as TGCGCCAGCAGCCAAGATTGGCAGGGCCGCTATGGCTACACCTTC.

The CDR3: CAYRDTIISPLHF. The CDR3 bases are TGTGCCTACCGGGACACGATTATTTCACCCCTCCACTTT. The chain recombines TRBV21-1 with TRBJ1-6; TRBD1 was called by the table and not checked on the DNA. TRBV21-1 is listed as a pseudogene. The CDR3 is made up of 13 amino acids.

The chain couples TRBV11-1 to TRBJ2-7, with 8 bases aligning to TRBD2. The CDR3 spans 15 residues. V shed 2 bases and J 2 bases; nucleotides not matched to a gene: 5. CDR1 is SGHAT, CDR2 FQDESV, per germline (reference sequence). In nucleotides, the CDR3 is TGTGCCAGCAGCTTACGCGGGAGGAGCACCTACGAGCAGTACTTC. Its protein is CASSLRGRSTYEQYF.

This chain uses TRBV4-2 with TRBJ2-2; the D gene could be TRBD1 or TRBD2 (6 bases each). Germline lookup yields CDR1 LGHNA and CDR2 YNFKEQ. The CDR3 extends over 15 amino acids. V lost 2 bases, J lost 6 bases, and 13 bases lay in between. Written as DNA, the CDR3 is TGTGCCAGCAGCCAACAGGGGAGGTTTGCCGGGGAGCTGTTTTTT. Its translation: CASSQQGRFAGELFF.

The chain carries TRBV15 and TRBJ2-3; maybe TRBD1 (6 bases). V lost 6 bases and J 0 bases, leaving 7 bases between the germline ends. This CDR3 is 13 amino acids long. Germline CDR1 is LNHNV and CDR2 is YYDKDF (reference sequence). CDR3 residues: CATRTGSTDTQYF. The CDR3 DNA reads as TGTGCCACCAGAACAGGGAGCACAGATACGCAGTATTTT.

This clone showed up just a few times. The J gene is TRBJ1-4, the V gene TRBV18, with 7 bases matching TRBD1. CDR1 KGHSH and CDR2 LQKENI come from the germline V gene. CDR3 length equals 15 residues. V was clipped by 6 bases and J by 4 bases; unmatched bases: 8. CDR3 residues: CASSASGDSNEKLFF. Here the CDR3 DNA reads TGTGCCAGCTCGGCCAGCGGGGACAGTAATGAAAAACTGTTTTTT.

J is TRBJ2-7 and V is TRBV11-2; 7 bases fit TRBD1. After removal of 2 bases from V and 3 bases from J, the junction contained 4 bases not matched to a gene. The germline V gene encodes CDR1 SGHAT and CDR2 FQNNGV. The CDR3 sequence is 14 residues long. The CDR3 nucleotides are TGTGCCAGCAGCTTAACGGGACAGCACTACGAGCAGTACTTC. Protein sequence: CASSLTGQHYEQYF.

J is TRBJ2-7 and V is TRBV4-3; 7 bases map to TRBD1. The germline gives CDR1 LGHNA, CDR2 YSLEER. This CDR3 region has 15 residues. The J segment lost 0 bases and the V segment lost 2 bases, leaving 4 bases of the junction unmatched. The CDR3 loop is CASSQSTGYSYEQYF. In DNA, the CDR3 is TGCGCCAGCAGCCAATCGACAGGGTACTCCTACGAGCAGTACTTC.